The 30 T cell receptor beta chains presented below share a single source sample, sequenced in a study of T cell clonality in common variable immunodeficiency. Sequencing was performed with immunoSEQ multiplex PCR; in TCRdb, only in-frame clones are kept and a portion is missing. Observed in the sample are roughly 34,000 clones, none of them singletons. The sequencing input was peripheral blood mononuclear cells. These receptors all stem from a person between 18 and 69 years old in good health.

Many counts were recorded for this clone. The read comes to an end 3 residues before the CDR3 does, leaving the germline J gene to fill in the end. The rearrangement uses TRBV2 and TRBJ1-6; a possible D gene is TRBD1 (5 bases). Deletions cut 3 bases from V and 11 bases from J, with 11 bases between. The length of the CDR3 is 13 residues. The V gene's germline CDR1 is SNHLY and CDR2 FYNNEI. The CDR3: CASSEQGLTPLHF. The CDR3 bases that were read are TGTGCCAGCAGTGAGCAGGGCCTGACACCC.

This clone came up many times. The sequenced fragment ends 3 residues before the CDR3 boundary, so the rest is inferred from the germline J gene. J is TRBJ2-1 and V is TRBV7-8; 9 positions agree with TRBD2. CDR3 length: 15 amino acids. Per germline, CDR1 SGHVS and CDR2 FQNEAQ. The junction had 3 bases not matched to a gene; V was cut back by 1 base and J by 5 bases. The CDR3 reads CASSLGGRADNEQFF. The DNA read from the CDR3 is TGTGCCAGCAGCTTAGGCGGGAGGGCCGACAATGAG.

This clone was counted at least ten times. The read ends 3 residues before the CDR3 terminus; that terminus is restored from the germline J gene. This chain uses TRBV11-2 with TRBJ1-1; perhaps TRBD1 as D (5 bases). The CDR3 loop spans 13 amino acids. V lost 4 bases, J lost 6 bases, and 12 bases lay in between. Germline V lookup: CDR1 SGHAT, CDR2 FQNNGV. CDR3 region: CASSSRDPPEAFF. CDR3 bases read: TGTGCCAGCAGCTCCAGGGATCCCCCTGAA.

The sample holds many counts of this clone. The DNA read from the CDR3 is TGTGCCAGCAGCTCCACAGGGGCCTACGAG. Residues: CASSSTGAYE. The full-length CDR3 reads as CASSSTGAYEQYF. The chain has TRBV7-2 and TRBJ2-7; TRBD1 agrees at 7 bases. Read data end 3 residues before the CDR3 end; the end is taken from the germline J gene. This CDR3 is 13 amino acids long. The ends lost 4 bases at V and 2 bases at J; junction bases unmatched: 2. CDR1 and CDR2 from the germline V gene are SGHTA and FQGNSA.

This clone was seen repeatedly, ten times or more. This CDR3 reads CASRDTGNYGYTF. The CDR3 DNA, read in part, is TGCGCCAGCAGGGATACAGGGAACTATGGC. This sequence joins TRBV4-1 and TRBJ1-2; D is possibly TRBD1 (6 bases). The read ends 3 residues before the CDR3 terminus; that terminus is restored from the germline J gene. V was shortened by 6 bases and J by 2 bases, with 10 bases between the two germline ends. The CDR3 spans 13 residues. Per the germline V gene, CDR1 is MGHRA and CDR2 is YSYEKL.

This clone was seen many times. The sequence runs out 3 residues before the end of the CDR3; the remainder is reconstructed from the germline J gene. The chain couples TRBV7-2 to TRBJ2-7; TRBD1 might be the D (5 bases). The ends were cut back, 2 bases at V and 5 bases at J, with 16 bases in the middle. Germline V gene lookup returns CDR1 SGHTA and CDR2 FQGNSA. This CDR3 region has 15 residues. The covered CDR3 bases are TGTGCCAGCAGCTTAATGGGGCAGGGTTTGGACGAG. This codes for CASSLMGQGLDE. The entire CDR3 is CASSLMGQGLDEQYF.

Ten or more counts support this clone. Read sequence stops 3 residues before the CDR3 end, and the germline J gene provides the missing end. The V call is TRBV20-1, the J call TRBJ2-7; no reliable D call. The germline CDR1 and CDR2 sequences are DFQATT and SNEGSKA (reference sequence). The V end was cut by 7 bases, the J end by 6 bases, with 16 bases between. The CDR3 sequence is 12 residues long. The sequenced CDR3 bases are TGCAGTGTGGCGCGCGAGTCGGGCGAG. Protein: CSVARESGE. The whole CDR3 region reads CSVARESGEQYF.

This clone was seen ten or more times. The read ends 3 residues early relative to the CDR3; the germline J gene fills the gap. V is TRBV19 and J is TRBJ1-6, with D unclear. The CDR3 covers 13 residues. Germline CDR1 and CDR2: LNHDA and SQIVND (reference sequence). Trimming shortened V by 2 bases and J by 7 bases, and 6 bases separated the two germline ends. The CDR3 loop reads CASSISGNSPLHF. CDR3 bases read: TGTGCCAGTAGTATATCAGGCAATTCACCC.

This clone came up many times. The DNA ends 3 residues before the CDR3 does, and the rest of the CDR3 is filled in from the germline J gene. The rearrangement links TRBV20-1 to TRBJ2-1, with 7 nucleotides matching TRBD1. Germline V gene sequence: CDR1 DFQATT, CDR2 SNEGSKA (reference sequence). The junction had 10 bases not matched to a gene; V was cut back by 0 bases and J by 8 bases. The CDR3 consists of 15 residues. Partial CDR3 DNA: TGCAGTGCTAGAGACGGCAAGGCTACAGGGGATGAG. Translated, it gives CSARDGKATGDE. The whole CDR3 region reads CSARDGKATGDEQFF.

In its sample, this clone was seen many times. The read comes to an end 3 residues before the CDR3 does, leaving the germline J gene to fill in the end. V gene TRBV7-9 combines with J gene TRBJ2-7; D gene unclear. Germline V lookup: CDR1 SEHNR, CDR2 FQNEAQ (reference sequence). Trimming left V 2 bases short and J 2 bases short, with 10 bases between. The CDR3 has 14 amino acids. CDR3 DNA (partial): TGTGCCAGCAGCTTATTTGCAGGAGCCTACGAG. This codes for CASSLFAGAYE. The whole CDR3 sequence is CASSLFAGAYEQYF. The whole variable domain, remainder taken from reference TRBV7-9 and TRBJ2-7, is DTGVSQNPRHKITKRGQNVTFRCDPISEHNRLYWYRQTLGQGPEFLTYFQNEAQLEKSRLLSDRFSAERPKGSFSTLEIQRTEQGDSAMYLCASSLFAGAYEQYFGPGTRLTVT.

This clone was picked up many times. The read comes to an end 3 residues before the CDR3 does, leaving the germline J gene to fill in the end. The rearrangement uses TRBV5-1 and TRBJ2-5; TRBD2 aligns across 15 bases. The length of the CDR3 is 16 residues. Trimming at V came to 5 bases and at J to 0 bases, leaving 2 bases not matched to a gene. CDR1 is SGHRS and CDR2 is YFSETQ in the germline V gene. The part of the CDR3 DNA that was read is TGCGCCAGCAGTGGACTAGCGGGGGGGTACCAAGAGACC. It yields the protein CASSGLAGGYQET. The complete CDR3 sequence is CASSGLAGGYQETQYF.

This clone has at least ten counts. The CDR3 extends 3 residues past the end of the read, so its final part is completed from the germline J gene. The V gene is TRBV20-1, the J gene TRBJ2-3, with 10 bases identical to TRBD2. V dropped 2 bases and J dropped 1; count of bases not matched to a gene: 0. Germline CDR1 DFQATT, CDR2 SNEGSKA (reference sequence). This CDR3 contains 14 residues. The CDR3 sequence: CSARLAGGTDTQYF. The DNA read from the CDR3 is TGCAGTGCTAGACTAGCGGGAGGCACAGATACG.

This clone has at least ten counts. Read coverage stops 3 residues before the CDR3 terminus; the germline J gene supplies the remainder. The chain has TRBV29-1 and TRBJ1-2, with D possibly matching TRBD1 (6 bases). Trimming removed 7 bases at V and 3 bases at J, with 9 bases between. The CDR3 contains 11 residues. The germline CDR1 and CDR2 sequences are SQVTM and ANQGSEA. The CDR3 bases that were read are TGCAGCGACGCAGGGGACTATGGC. This gives the protein CSDAGDYG. In full, the CDR3 reads CSDAGDYGYTF.

This clone was observed many times. The DNA ends 3 residues before the CDR3 does, and the rest of the CDR3 is filled in from the germline J gene. This chain connects TRBV4-1 to TRBJ1-3, with 8 bases aligning to TRBD1. This CDR3 is built from 16 residues. Germline lookup yields CDR1 MGHRA and CDR2 YSYEKL. Unmatched junction bases numbered 5, after V lost 4 bases and J lost 0 bases. CDR3 sequence: CASSPTGDLSGNTIYF. The part of the CDR3 DNA that was read is TGCGCCAGCAGCCCGACAGGGGATCTCTCTGGAAACACC.

This clone was picked up many times. The read gets to within 3 residues of the CDR3 end, and the germline J gene fills in the rest. The chain links TRBV18 to TRBJ2-1; 14 bases fit TRBD2. Per germline, CDR1 KGHSH and CDR2 LQKENI. The ends lost 3 bases at V and 8 bases at J; junction bases unmatched: 3. The CDR3 runs 15 residues. CDR3 bases read: TGTGCCAGCTCACCGGCGGGACTAGCGGGGGATGAG. It translates to CASSPAGLAGDE. Given in full, the CDR3 is CASSPAGLAGDEQFF.

This clone came up many times. The CDR3 end is not reached by the read, which stops 3 residues before it; the germline J gene fills it in. This rearrangement joins TRBV11-3 to TRBJ2-1; the D is unclear. This CDR3 region has 14 residues. Germline loops: CDR1 SGHNT, CDR2 YENEEA. V lost 1 base, J lost 3 bases, and 7 bases lay in between. CDR3 sequence: CASSLAGGYNEQFF. The covered CDR3 bases are TGTGCCAGCAGCTTAGCGGGTGGCTACAATGAG.

This clone came up many times. The CDR3 goes on 3 residues after the read ends, and that part is filled in from the germline J gene. The chain couples TRBV2 to TRBJ1-2; 8 bases are shared with TRBD1. Germline lookup yields CDR1 SNHLY and CDR2 FYNNEI. This CDR3 contains 12 residues. CDR3 loop: CASRTQGAGYTF. Partial CDR3 DNA: TGTGCCAGCAGAACGCAGGGGGCCGGC.

In this sample, this clone turned up many times. The missing CDR3 end, 3 residues past where the read stops, is filled in from the germline J gene. The chain recombines TRBV6-2 or TRBV6-3 with TRBJ2-7, with 12 bases that match TRBD1. The germline V gene encodes CDR1 MNHEY and CDR2 SVGEGT. The CDR3 covers 16 residues. Germline trimming cut 3 bases from V and 4 bases from J; bases unmatched to any gene: 7. The CDR3 loop reads CASSYHRDRGLYEQYF. The CDR3 DNA, read in part, is TGTGCCAGCAGTTATCACCGGGACAGGGGGCTATACGAG.

At least ten counts were recorded for this clone. With the read ending 3 residues before the CDR3 end, the germline J gene is used to fill in that end. The chain has TRBV20-1 and TRBJ2-7; 14 bases fit TRBD2. V lost 5 bases, J lost 4 bases, and 7 bases stayed unmatched. Germline V gene data show CDR1 as DFQATT and CDR2 as SNEGSKA (reference sequence). The CDR3 contains 15 residues. CDR3 residues: CSALHGTSGSYEQYF. The CDR3 bases that were read are TGCAGTGCTCTGCACGGGACTAGCGGGAGTTACGAG.

This clone has a count of ten or more. An end of the junction differs from the germline gene, which may be a read error. The read halts 3 residues ahead of the CDR3 end, with the missing end drawn from the germline J gene. This chain uses TRBV4-2 with TRBJ1-6; 7 nucleotides agree with TRBD1. Germline-derived CDR1 and CDR2 are LGHNA and YNFKEQ. The CDR3 consists of 15 residues. Partial CDR3 DNA: TGCGCCAGCAGCCAAGCAGGGACAGCATATTCACCC. Its protein is CASSQAGTAYSP. The CDR3 reads in full as CASSQAGTAYSPLHF.

The sample holds many counts of this clone. The read terminates 3 residues before the CDR3 end, so the remaining end is supplied by the germline J gene. This chain links TRBV6-2 or TRBV6-3 with TRBJ2-7; the D gene is possibly TRBD1 (5 bases). Germline V gene data show CDR1 as MNHEY and CDR2 as SVGEGT. CDR3 length: 14 amino acids. The V end lost 3 bases, the J end lost 3 bases, and 12 bases lay between the germline ends. CDR3 protein: CASSYPDRIYEQYF. The CDR3 DNA, read in part, is TGTGCCAGCAGTTATCCCGACAGAATCTACGAG.

This clone was counted ten times or more. With the read ending 3 residues before the CDR3 end, the germline J gene is used to fill in that end. This chain connects TRBV5-1 to TRBJ1-2; 9 bases are a match to TRBD1. The V gene's germline CDR1 is SGHRS and CDR2 YFSETQ. The CDR3 has 16 amino acids. With 0 bases clipped from V and 4 bases from J, the junction kept 7 bases outside the gene matches. The CDR3 sequence: CASSLGPPGQGYGYTF. The covered CDR3 bases are TGCGCCAGCAGCTTGGGACCCCCGGGACAGGGCTATGGC.

This clone was seen a handful of times. Being one base from a much bigger clone, this may be a read error. The CDR3 end lies 3 residues beyond the end of the read and is filled in from the germline J gene. This sample also contains other DNA sequences that code for the same CDR3. The chain couples TRBV19 to TRBJ2-1, with 8 nucleotides matching TRBD2. The length of the CDR3 is 14 residues. Germline V gene lookup returns CDR1 LNHDA and CDR2 SQIVND (reference sequence). Trimming took 6 bases from V and 4 from J; bases not matched to a gene: 5. The CDR3 reads CASSGLAEYNEQFF. The sequenced part of the CDR3 DNA is TGTGCCAGTAGCGGACTAGCAGAATACAATGAG.

This clone has at least ten counts. The CDR3 extends 3 residues past the end of the read, so its final part is completed from the germline J gene. The V gene is TRBV12-3 or TRBV12-4, the J gene TRBJ2-3, with 7 nucleotides matching TRBD1. This CDR3 spans 13 amino acids. V was clipped by 4 bases and J by 4 bases; unmatched bases: 2. CDR3 sequence reads: CASSSQGSDTQYF. Partial CDR3 DNA: TGTGCCAGCAGTTCACAGGGGTCAGATACG.

This clone was counted at least ten times. The CDR3 is cut off 3 residues early in the read; its end comes from the germline J gene. The chain carries TRBV9 and TRBJ1-4; weak D call: TRBD1 (6 bases). The germline CDR1 and CDR2 sequences are SGDLS and YYNGEE. V dropped 3 bases and J dropped 0 bases, with 18 bases sitting between them. This CDR3 is built from 18 residues. The CDR3 bases that were read are TGTGCCAGCAGCGAGTCCCTCGTGACAGGCGCAACTAATGAAAAA. Translating it yields CASSESLVTGATNEK. The CDR3 in full is CASSESLVTGATNEKLFF.

This clone was detected ten times or more. The missing CDR3 end, 3 residues past where the read stops, is filled in from the germline J gene. The chain uses TRBV19 and TRBJ2-2; 10 bases line up with TRBD2. The trim removed 5 bases at V and 4 bases at J, leaving 4 bases unmatched. The germline CDR1 and CDR2 sequences are LNHDA and SQIVND (reference sequence). The CDR3 is 15 amino acids. Incomplete CDR3 DNA: TGTGCCAGTAGTCCGACTAGCGGGTTCACCGGGGAG. This gives the protein CASSPTSGFTGE. Given in full, the CDR3 is CASSPTSGFTGELFF.

This clone was counted many times. The read terminates 3 residues before the CDR3 end, so the remaining end is supplied by the germline J gene. The rearrangement joins TRBV5-4 to TRBJ2-1; D perhaps matches TRBD2 (5 bases). V was shortened by 1 base and J by 2 bases, with 7 bases between the two germline ends. CDR3 length: 14 amino acids. Per the germline V gene, CDR1 is SGHNT and CDR2 is YYREEE (reference sequence). CDR3 residues: CASSLQLAYNEQFF. The sequenced CDR3 bases are TGTGCCAGCAGCTTGCAACTAGCCTACAATGAG.

This clone was found many times. The junction departs from germline at one end; a sequencing error may be responsible. The CDR3 end falls 3 residues outside the read, so it is completed with the germline J gene. The chain combines TRBV4-2 with TRBJ1-4; 9 nucleotides match TRBD1. The CDR3 loop spans 15 amino acids. CDR1 is LGHNA, CDR2 YNFKEQ, per germline. The sequenced CDR3 bases are TGCGCCAGCAGTAACAGGGGGCTCGCTAATGAAAAA. Its protein product is CASSNRGLANEK. The full CDR3 protein is CASSNRGLANEKLFF.

There are many counts of this clone. The read terminates 3 residues ahead of where the CDR3 ends, so the germline J gene completes it. This chain joins TRBV5-1 and TRBJ1-1, with 7 bases lining up with TRBD1. CDR3 length equals 17 residues. CDR1 is SGHRS, CDR2 YFSETQ, per germline. J was trimmed by 3 bases and V by 1 base; bases with no gene match: 12. The chain's CDR3 is CASSLRRGANSYTEAFF. The DNA read from the CDR3 is TGCGCCAGCAGCTTGCGCAGGGGGGCAAACTCCTACACTGAA. The variable domain in full, with the rest retrieved from reference TRBV5-1 and TRBJ1-1, is KAGVTQTPRYLIKTRGQQVTLSCSPISGHRSVSWYQQTPGQGLQFLFEYFSETQRNKGNFPGRFSGRQFSNSRSEMNVSTLELGDSALYLCASSLRRGANSYTEAFFGQGTRLTVV.

In this sample, this clone is medium-sized. The CDR3 goes on 3 residues after the read ends, and that part is filled in from the germline J gene. The gene calls are TRBV18 and TRBJ2-6; D is undetermined. Germline CDR1 is KGHSH and CDR2 is LQKENI. The V gene lost 4 bases and the J gene lost 3 bases, with 4 bases spanning the gap. The CDR3 is 13 residues long. The CDR3 is CASSQGGANVLTF. Incomplete CDR3 DNA: TGTGCCAGCTCACAGGGTGGGGCCAACGTC.